This record concerns one TCR beta chain sequence. This specimen belongs to a study of beta chain features in type 1 diabetes. Isolated RNA was reverse transcribed in full, so expressed TCRB transcripts were sequenced. TCRdb's copy holds only in-frame clones and misses some; the assay was immunoSEQ multiplex PCR. This sample has hundreds of thousands of clones, with 14% found just once. CDR1 and CDR2 from the germline V gene are LNHDA and SQIVND (reference sequence). The CDR3 contains 14 residues. The V end was cut by 1 base, the J end by 4 bases, with 10 bases between. One heparinised draw of blood, averaging roughly 120 mL, came from each donor.

This sequence was found in a young man in good health. Input material: central memory CD4+ T cells from blood. The V and J genes are TRBV19 and TRBJ2-5; D may be TRBD2 (6 bases). The CDR3 is CASSIVLAGETQYF. CDR3 in DNA: TGTGCCAGTAGTATAGTACTAGCCGGAGAGACCCAGTACTTC.